Listed below are T cell receptor beta chains from one sample, sequenced in a study of identical twins. Each CDR3 protein is one row after TCRdb ran MiXCR on the 5' RACE reads. There are about 520,000 distinct CDR3 sequences in the sample; about 20% occur only once, and roughly 0.91% lies in the top ten. These data also featured in a second study, about T cells expressing NK-cell markers.

Sequenced sample: CD4+ T cells sorted from blood. The source of these receptors is a woman under 30 in good health. Each CDR3 is given with its conserved first and last residue. Each record gives: V gene, clone size, D gene, J gene, CDR3 protein, CDR3 DNA. D genes are given only for firm matches. Size tells how often a clone was seen (once, few, many) or the class of an expanded clone, and some rows leave it out.

TRBV20-1	-	-	TRBJ1-1	CSAKYGFISEAFF	TGCAGTGCTAAATACGGGTTTATCTCTGAAGCTTTCTTT
TRBV10-3	few	-	TRBJ2-3	CAISEISDTQYF	TGTGCCATCAGTGAAATATCAGATACGCAGTATTTT
TRBV7-9	few	-	TRBJ2-2	CASKRELSSGELFF	TGTGCCAGCAAACGGGAGCTCAGTTCCGGGGAGCTGTTTTTT
TRBV6-1	-	TRBD1	TRBJ1-2	CASGQGAWYGYTF	TGTGCCAGCGGACAGGGCGCATGGTATGGCTACACCTTC
TRBV4-2	many	-	TRBJ1-2	CASSQEGYGYTF	TGTGCCAGCAGCCAAGAAGGATACGGCTACACCTTC
TRBV9	few	TRBD2	TRBJ2-3	CASSPGAGGGRSSTDTQYF	TGTGCCAGCAGCCCCGGTGCTGGGGGCGGGAGGTCTAGCACAGATACGCAGTATTTT
TRBV20-1	few	TRBD2	TRBJ2-7	CSATGLAVEQYF	TGCAGTGCTACCGGACTAGCGGTCGAGCAGTACTTC
TRBV5-1	-	TRBD1	TRBJ1-1	CASSLAPRTGSNNEAFF	TGCGCCAGCAGCTTGGCTCCGAGGACAGGATCCAACAATGAAGCTTTCTTT
TRBV7-2	-	TRBD1	TRBJ2-7	CASSLDWDRTYEQYF	TGTGCCAGCAGCTTAGATTGGGACAGAACCTACGAGCAGTACTTC
TRBV10-3	few	-	TRBJ2-5	CAIRGDGETQYF	TGTGCCATCAGAGGGGATGGGGAGACCCAGTACTTC
TRBV12-3/TRBV12-4	many	TRBD1	TRBJ1-6	CASSAIWTGYNSPLHF	TGTGCCAGCAGTGCTATATGGACAGGCTATAATTCACCCCTCCACTTT
TRBV20-1	few	-	TRBJ1-1	CSASSPFGGYDTEAFF	TGCAGTGCTAGCTCTCCATTCGGGGGATACGACACTGAAGCTTTCTTT
TRBV7-2	few	-	TRBJ2-1	CASSFLASNEQFF	TGTGCCAGCAGCTTCTTAGCGAGCAATGAGCAGTTCTTC
TRBV5-1	few	TRBD2	TRBJ2-5	CASSLLAGGQQETQYF	TGCGCCAGCAGCTTGTTAGCGGGAGGACAGCAAGAGACCCAGTACTTC
TRBV7-9	-	TRBD2	TRBJ2-7	CASSYQVAGARPEQYF	TGTGCCAGCAGCTACCAAGTAGCGGGGGCTCGTCCCGAGCAGTACTTC
TRBV5-1	few	TRBD1	TRBJ1-2	CASSLETGGSNYGYTF	TGCGCCAGCAGCTTGGAGACAGGGGGTTCTAACTATGGCTACACCTTC
TRBV12-3/TRBV12-4	many	-	TRBJ2-1	CASSLPGGGSYNEQFF	TGTGCCAGCAGTTTACCAGGGGGGGGCTCCTACAATGAGCAGTTCTTC
TRBV5-1	few	-	TRBJ2-5	CASSSTEVTQETQYF	TGCGCCAGCAGCTCGACAGAGGTAACACAAGAGACCCAGTACTTC
TRBV5-1	-	-	TRBJ2-5	CASSLDEARETQYF	TGCGCCAGCAGCTTGGATGAAGCGAGGGAGACCCAGTACTTC
TRBV20-1	few	-	TRBJ2-1	CSARSEGRAGSSSFF	TGCAGTGCTAGGAGCGAAGGCAGGGCGGGTTCGAGCAGTTTCTTC
TRBV25-1	-	TRBD2	TRBJ2-1	CASSESQREVNEQFF	TGTGCCAGCAGTGAATCCCAGCGGGAGGTCAATGAGCAGTTCTTC
TRBV5-1	-	-	TRBJ2-2	CASSLYQGTGELFF	TGCGCCAGCAGCTTGTACCAGGGCACCGGGGAGCTGTTTTTT
TRBV15	once	TRBD2	TRBJ2-7	CATSREGGGSSYEQYF	TGTGCCACCAGCAGAGAGGGGGGGGGGAGCTCCTACGAGCAGTACTTC
TRBV9	-	TRBD1	TRBJ2-3	CASSSRTGRDTQYF	TGTGCCAGCAGCAGTCGGACAGGGAGAGATACGCAGTATTTT
TRBV7-9	-	-	TRBJ1-4	CASSSRANEKLFF	TGTGCCAGCAGCTCCCGGGCTAATGAAAAACTGTTTTTT
TRBV6-1	few	TRBD1	TRBJ1-2	CASSEAGTGYYGYTF	TGTGCCAGCAGTGAAGCTGGGACAGGGTATTATGGCTACACCTTC
TRBV10-1	few	-	TRBJ1-6	CASGFLGPPRYSPLHF	TGCGCCAGTGGGTTCTTGGGACCTCCCAGATATTCACCCCTCCACTTT
TRBV4-3	few	TRBD1	TRBJ2-1	CASSQARQGEFQFF	TGCGCCAGCAGCCAAGCCCGGCAGGGGGAGTTTCAGTTCTTC
TRBV5-1	many	TRBD1	TRBJ1-1	CASSGQGANTEAFF	TGCGCCAGCAGCGGACAGGGGGCAAACACTGAAGCTTTCTTT
TRBV15	few	TRBD2	TRBJ2-1	CATSRGTGTSFGSSYNEQFF	TGTGCCACCAGCAGAGGAACGGGGACTAGCTTTGGTAGCTCCTACAATGAGCAGTTCTTC
TRBV18	-	-	TRBJ2-2	CASSDSTGNTGELFF	TGTGCCAGCTCAGATTCGACAGGGAACACCGGGGAGCTGTTTTTT
TRBV9	-	TRBD2	TRBJ2-3	CASSVVGLAAKDDTQYF	TGTGCCAGCAGCGTAGTCGGCCTAGCGGCTAAGGACGATACGCAGTATTTT
TRBV7-2	many	-	TRBJ2-1	CASSSLYEQFF	TGTGCCAGCAGCTCGTTGTATGAGCAGTTCTTC
TRBV6-5	-	TRBD1	TRBJ1-2	CASSYSNGAGGGGYTF	TGTGCCAGCAGTTACTCGAATGGGGCAGGGGGCGGCGGCTACACCTTC
TRBV6-5	-	-	TRBJ2-7	CASSGAAYEQYF	TGTGCCAGCAGCGGGGCCGCCTACGAGCAGTACTTC
TRBV7-2	few	TRBD2	TRBJ2-3	CASSLVMAGAQYF	TGTGCCAGCAGCTTAGTAATGGCGGGAGCGCAGTATTTT
TRBV30	-	-	TRBJ1-2	CAWRESVYGYTF	TGTGCCTGGAGAGAATCGGTCTATGGCTACACCTTC
TRBV7-9	-	-	TRBJ2-7	CASSAATSNEQYF	TGTGCCAGCAGCGCCGCTACTAGCAATGAGCAGTACTTC
TRBV20-1	-	TRBD1	TRBJ1-2	CSARPTGNRGYTF	TGCAGTGCTAGACCGACAGGGAATAGGGGCTACACCTTC
TRBV10-1	few	TRBD2	TRBJ2-1	CASSVGLAGEHEQFF	TGCGCCAGCAGTGTGGGACTAGCGGGAGAGCATGAGCAGTTCTTC
TRBV15	many	TRBD2	TRBJ2-6	CATSSGTSGLYSGANVLTF	TGTGCCACCAGCAGCGGGACTAGCGGGCTATACTCTGGGGCCAACGTCCTGACTTTC
TRBV18	-	-	TRBJ1-4	CASSPEDEKLFF	TGTGCCAGCTCACCAGAGGATGAAAAACTGTTTTTT
TRBV27	-	-	TRBJ1-5	CASSPRRGSEEPQHF	TGTGCCAGCAGTCCCAGGCGGGGCTCCGAAGAGCCCCAGCATTTT
TRBV4-1	-	-	TRBJ2-1	CASSHSSGRVGNEQFF	TGCGCCAGCAGCCACTCCTCGGGCAGGGTGGGCAATGAGCAGTTCTTC
TRBV7-2	-	-	TRBJ2-7	CASSPNRDLPAYEQYF	TGTGCCAGCAGCCCGAACCGGGACCTCCCAGCCTACGAGCAGTACTTC
TRBV7-9	few	-	TRBJ1-1	CASSLYSAVEAFF	TGTGCCAGCAGCTTATATTCGGCGGTTGAAGCTTTCTTT